A selection of T cell receptor beta chains follows, all from one sample in a study of T cell responses to AZD1222 COVID-19 vaccine. Data came from immunoSEQ multiplex PCR; TCRdb stores just in-frame clones and leaves some out. The sample lists fewer than 150,000 clones; 93% were seen once. Sequenced material: peripheral blood, taken on day 0 of AZD1222 vaccination. The receptors stem from an adult in good health. CDR3s include the opening cysteine and the closing phenylalanine or tryptophan. Fields, in order: clone size, V gene, D gene, J gene, CDR3 DNA, CDR3 protein. The D gene is left open where the match is weak. The size entry is marked missing in some rows and otherwise reads once, few, many or a size class.

NA	TRBV6-6	NA	TRBJ1-4	TGTGCCAGCAGTTACTCGGGGGGGATCACGGAAAAACTGTTTTTT	CASSYSGGITEKLFF
NA	TRBV19	NA	TRBJ2-7	TGTGCCAGTAGTGGCGACATTTTGAACGAGCAGTACTTC	CASSGDILNEQYF
NA	TRBV6-5	NA	TRBJ1-2	TGTGCCAGCAGCCAGGACCGCGGGGGCTACACCTTC	CASSQDRGGYTF
NA	TRBV5-1	TRBD1	TRBJ2-1	TGCGCCAGCAGCAGGGGGCTAGGGAATGAGCAGTTCTTC	CASSRGLGNEQFF
NA	TRBV5-1	TRBD2	TRBJ2-1	TGCGCCAGCAGCACTGTAGCGGGCTCCTACAATGAGCAGTTCTTC	CASSTVAGSYNEQFF
NA	TRBV28	NA	TRBJ2-7	TGTGCCAGCAGTTTCTGGGGGAGCGAGCAGTACTTC	CASSFWGSEQYF
NA	TRBV12-5	NA	TRBJ1-3	TGTGCTAGCGAGACGGAGGGGGCTGGAAACACCATATATTTT	CASETEGAGNTIYF
NA	TRBV7-8	TRBD1	TRBJ2-1	TGTGCCAGCAGCCCAATTTTAGGGACAGGGCGGGATGAGCAGTTCTTC	CASSPILGTGRDEQFF
NA	TRBV6-1	NA	TRBJ1-2	TGTGCCAGCAGTGAGAATGCCTACTCTGATGGCTACACCTTC	CASSENAYSDGYTF
NA	TRBV29-1	NA	TRBJ1-2	TGCAGCGTTGTCCTCTCGGGTTCTTTCTATGGCTACACCTTC	CSVVLSGSFYGYTF
NA	TRBV6-5	NA	TRBJ1-3	TGTGCCAGCAGTTACTCGACTGGCAGCTCTGGAAACACCATATATTTT	CASSYSTGSSGNTIYF
NA	TRBV19	TRBD1	TRBJ1-2	TGTGCCAGTACGCCAAGGACTGGACAGGCCAGGGCTTACGGCTACACCTTC	CASTPRTGQARAYGYTF
few	TRBV7-9	NA	TRBJ2-7	TGTGCCAGCACTGGAGGGAACGAGCAGTACTTC	CASTGGNEQYF
NA	TRBV7-9	NA	TRBJ2-2	TGTGCCAGCAGCTTAAGGGACCTGTCGAACACCGGGGAGCTGTTTTTT	CASSLRDLSNTGELFF
NA	TRBV6-5	NA	TRBJ1-2	TGTGCCAGCAGCAGCCGACAGCCTAACTATGGCTACACCTTC	CASSSRQPNYGYTF
NA	TRBV7-9	NA	TRBJ2-1	TGTGCCAGCAGCTTAGTCAGAAATGAGCAGTTCTTC	CASSLVRNEQFF
NA	TRBV5-6	TRBD1	TRBJ2-3	TGTGCCAGCAGCGACTACAGGGGTGGCACAGATACGCAGTATTTT	CASSDYRGGTDTQYF
NA	TRBV21-1	NA	TRBJ2-7	TGTGCCAGCAGCAATCCGGGACAGAGCCGCGAGCAGTACTTC	CASSNPGQSREQYF
NA	TRBV7-3	NA	TRBJ2-3	TGTGCCAGCAGCTTAACCCTGGGCACAGATACGCAGTATTTT	CASSLTLGTDTQYF
NA	TRBV19	NA	TRBJ1-5	TGTGCCAGTAGTGGGGCCCTGGGGACCCATCAGCCCCAGCATTTT	CASSGALGTHQPQHF
once	TRBV6-2/TRBV6-3	NA	TRBJ2-5	TGTGCCAGCAGTTACTCGATTGCGGGACGGAAGACCCAGTACTTC	CASSYSIAGRKTQYF
NA	TRBV7-3	NA	TRBJ1-1	TGTGCCAGCAGCCCGGGCGGGTGGACTGAAGCTTTCTTT	CASSPGGWTEAFF
NA	TRBV5-4	TRBD2	TRBJ2-2	TGTGCCAGCAGCTTCGGGACTAGCGGGAGGACCGGGGAGCTGTTTTTT	CASSFGTSGRTGELFF
NA	TRBV28	NA	TRBJ1-1	TGTGCCAGCAGTTTACTCTCGCGTCCGAACACTGAAGCTTTCTTT	CASSLLSRPNTEAFF
NA	TRBV19	NA	TRBJ2-1	TGTGCCAGTAGTGTAGTCGGGGCCTTGGCGTACAATGAGCAGTTCTTC	CASSVVGALAYNEQFF
NA	TRBV6-4	TRBD1	TRBJ1-5	TGTGCCAGCAGTGAACAGGGGGAAGACAATCAGCCCCAGCATTTT	CASSEQGEDNQPQHF
NA	TRBV28	NA	TRBJ2-7	TGTGCCAGCAGTTCTCTGGGGTCCGCGGACGCGCGAAGGAGGGAGCAGTACTTC	CASSSLGSADARRREQYF
NA	TRBV7-2	TRBD1	TRBJ1-5	TGTGCCAGCAGCCTACGACAGGGGGATCAGCCCCAGCATTTT	CASSLRQGDQPQHF